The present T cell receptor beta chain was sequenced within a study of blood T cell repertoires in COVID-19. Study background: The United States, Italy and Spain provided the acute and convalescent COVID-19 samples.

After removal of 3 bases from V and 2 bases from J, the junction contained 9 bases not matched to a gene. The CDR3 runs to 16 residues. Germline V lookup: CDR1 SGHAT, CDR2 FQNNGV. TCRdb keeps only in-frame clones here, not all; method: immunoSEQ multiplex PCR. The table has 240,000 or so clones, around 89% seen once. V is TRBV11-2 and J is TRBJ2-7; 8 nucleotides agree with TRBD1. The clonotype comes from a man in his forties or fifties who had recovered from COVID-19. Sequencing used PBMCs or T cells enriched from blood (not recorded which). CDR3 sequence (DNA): TGTGCCAGCAGCTTGGGGACAGGTATAGGAACCTACGAGCAGTACTTC. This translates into CASSLGTGIGTYEQYF.